The 19 T cell receptor beta chains below were found in one sample sequenced in a study of blood T cell repertoires in COVID-19. Measured with immunoSEQ multiplex PCR; TCRdb has only the in-frame clones, and not every one. The sample holds about 240,000 clones; around 85% are singletons and the top ten take 3% to 4%. Sequences were obtained from PBMCs or T cells enriched from blood (not recorded which). The receptors were sampled from a woman in her forties with acute COVID-19.

The rearrangement links TRBV10-2 to TRBJ2-7, with D unclear. This CDR3 contains 11 residues. V was pared by 5 bases and J by 3 bases, with 5 bases between. The germline CDR1 and CDR2 sequences are WSHSY and SAAADI. Written as DNA, the CDR3 is TGCGCCAGCAGTTTAGACTACGAGCAGTACTTC. Translating it yields CASSLDYEQYF.

The CDR3 DNA reads as TGTGCCAGCGAGCCAGGGACATCTAACTATGGCTACACCTTC. Translation gives CASEPGTSNYGYTF. V gene TRBV6-5 combines with J gene TRBJ1-2; a weak D match, TRBD1 (6 bases). Trimming stripped 8 bases from V and 0 bases from J, with 13 bases between. Germline assignment: CDR1 MNHEY and CDR2 SVGAGI. This CDR3 comprises 14 residues.

In its sample, this clone was seen once. The chain's CDR3 is CASSSILTGGLGYTF. The CDR3 DNA reads TGCGCCAGCAGCTCGATACTGACAGGGGGCTTGGGCTACACCTTC. The chain is built from TRBV5-1 and TRBJ1-2, with 10 positions matching TRBD1. This CDR3 has 15 residues. Germline V lookup: CDR1 SGHRS, CDR2 YFSETQ. Trimming removed 3 bases from V and 8 bases from J; junction bases left unmatched: 10.

The genes are TRBV6-5 and TRBJ1-2; the D gene is possibly TRBD1 (5 bases). Trimming pared 6 bases from V and 8 bases from J, leaving 16 bases between. CDR3 length: 13 residues. Germline CDR1 and CDR2: MNHEY and SVGAGI. CDR3 in DNA: TGTGCCAGCAGCCCCGGGGGGTTAGGCGGCTACACCTTC. Encoded protein: CASSPGGLGGYTF.

The J gene is TRBJ2-2, the V gene TRBV5-1; tentative D call: TRBD1 (6 bases). V lost 4 bases to trimming and J lost 0 bases, with 7 bases between them. Germline values: CDR1 SGHRS, CDR2 YFSETQ. The CDR3 is 14 residues long. The CDR3: CASSGTSNTGELFF. Here the CDR3 DNA reads TGCGCCAGCAGCGGGACATCGAACACCGGGGAGCTGTTTTTT.

This clone was observed a single time. The rearrangement joins TRBV11-3 to TRBJ2-3; 10 nucleotides agree with TRBD2. The CDR3 runs to 17 residues. Germline assignment: CDR1 SGHNT and CDR2 YENEEA. Unmatched junction bases numbered 10, after V lost 5 bases and J lost 2 bases. This CDR3 reads CASSPMATSGNTDTQYF. For the CDR3, the DNA is TGTGCCAGCAGCCCTATGGCCACTAGCGGGAACACAGATACGCAGTATTTT.

This chain links TRBV29-1 with TRBJ2-7; no reliable D call. CDR1 SQVTM and CDR2 ANQGSEA come from the germline V gene. The V and J ends lost 4 bases and 0 bases respectively, with 7 bases between them. The CDR3 is 12 amino acids. CDR3 coding DNA: TGCAGCGTTGCGTCCCTCTCCTACGAGCAGTACTTC. Its translation: CSVASLSYEQYF.

This clone was seen once. The rearrangement links TRBV24-1 to TRBJ1-5; TRBD1 aligns across 9 bases. This CDR3 contains 16 residues. V lost 4 bases, J lost 2 bases, and 5 bases stayed unmatched. Germline CDR1 KGHDR, CDR2 SFDVKD. The CDR3 reads CATSEGTGLGNQPQHF. For the CDR3, the DNA is TGTGCCACCAGTGAAGGGACAGGGCTGGGCAATCAGCCCCAGCATTTT.

The gene calls are TRBV19 and TRBJ1-2, with TRBD1 matching over 10 bases. The CDR3 runs 14 residues. Germline CDR1 and CDR2: LNHDA and SQIVND (reference sequence). Trimming at V came to 7 bases and at J to 7 bases, leaving 9 bases not matched to a gene. The CDR3 is CASTTGDRGIGYTF. For the CDR3, the DNA is TGTGCCAGTACTACTGGGGACAGGGGTATTGGCTACACCTTC.

The chain recombines TRBV7-2 with TRBJ2-1, with D possibly TRBD2 on 6 matching bases. The CDR3 is 15 amino acids. V shed 0 bases and J shed 3 bases, with 9 bases lying between them. Germline V gives CDR1 SGHTA, CDR2 FQGNSA. This chain's CDR3 is CASSLAAGFYNEQFF. The CDR3 DNA follows: TGTGCCAGCAGCTTAGCTGCGGGGTTCTACAATGAGCAGTTCTTC.

V usage is TRBV18 and J usage is TRBJ1-1; 8 bases are a match to TRBD1. Germline trimming cut 2 bases from V and 1 base from J; bases unmatched to any gene: 3. This CDR3 is 15 amino acids long. Per the germline V gene, CDR1 is KGHSH and CDR2 is LQKENI. DNA of the CDR3: TGTGCCAGCTCACCATCGACAGGGGAGAACACTGAAGCTTTCTTT. Protein sequence: CASSPSTGENTEAFF.

This rearrangement joins TRBV5-4 to TRBJ2-1, with TRBD2 matching 10 bases. Germline V lookup: CDR1 SGHNT, CDR2 YYREEE (reference sequence). The CDR3 loop spans 17 amino acids. V lost 4 bases to trimming and J lost 3 bases; unmatched junction nucleotides: 10. The CDR3 region is CASSAPLSGRNYNEQFF. In DNA form, the CDR3 reads TGTGCCAGCAGCGCGCCCCTTAGCGGGAGGAACTACAATGAGCAGTTCTTC.

The V and J genes are TRBV13 and TRBJ2-5, with D possibly being TRBD1 (5 bases). The V and J ends lost 1 base and 4 bases respectively, with 7 bases between them. The length of the CDR3 is 13 residues. The V gene's germline CDR1 is PRHDT and CDR2 FYEKMQ (reference sequence). CDR3 residues: CASSLAGLETQYF. The CDR3 coding sequence is TGTGCCAGCAGCTTAGCAGGGTTAGAGACCCAGTACTTC.

The chain recombines TRBV3-1 (or the pseudogene TRBV3-2) with TRBJ2-5; 11 bases line up with TRBD2. The CDR3 loop spans 16 amino acids. The germline CDR1 and CDR2 sequences are LGHDT and YNNKEL (reference sequence). Unmatched junction bases numbered 6, after V lost 4 bases and J lost 2 bases. CDR3 sequence: CASSLWTSGLQETQYF. CDR3 DNA: TGTGCCAGCAGCCTATGGACTAGCGGGCTACAAGAGACCCAGTACTTC.

This clone has ten or more counts. The chain recombines TRBV9 with TRBJ2-1, with 13 bases matching TRBD2. Germline values: CDR1 SGDLS, CDR2 YYNGEE. The CDR3 loop spans 18 amino acids. J was trimmed by 8 bases and V by 0 bases; bases with no gene match: 11. CDR3 bases: TGTGCCAGCAGCGTAGGGAAACTAGCGGGAGGGCGGGCGGATGAGCAGTTCTTC. Translation gives CASSVGKLAGGRADEQFF.

This chain connects TRBV6-6 to TRBJ2-1; 10 bases fit TRBD2. This CDR3 region has 15 residues. In germline, CDR1 is MNHNY, CDR2 SVGAGI (reference sequence). V lost 0 bases to trimming and J lost 7 bases; unmatched junction nucleotides: 3. CDR3 in DNA: TGTGCCAGCAGTTACTCGAGACTAGCGGGTAATGAGCAGTTCTTC. Protein: CASSYSRLAGNEQFF.

V gene TRBV7-8 combines with J gene TRBJ1-6; 8 nucleotides match TRBD1. V lost 1 base and J lost 10; bases outside the gene matches: 6. The CDR3 loop spans 15 amino acids. Germline V gene lookup returns CDR1 SGHVS and CDR2 FQNEAQ. The CDR3 region is CASSLDGAGGSPLHF. The CDR3 DNA is TGTGCCAGCAGCTTAGATGGGGCAGGGGGCTCACCCCTCCACTTT.

The chain couples TRBV6-1 to TRBJ2-3; 8 bases are shared with TRBD2. The CDR3 runs 15 residues. Germline V gene sequence: CDR1 MNHNS, CDR2 SASEGT. The junction had 10 bases not matched to a gene; V was cut back by 5 bases and J by 6 bases. The CDR3 spells CASSFTGGPGDTQYF. In nucleotides, the CDR3 is TGTGCCAGCAGTTTTACGGGAGGGCCGGGTGATACGCAGTATTTT.

A few counts support this clone. This chain links TRBV4-2 with TRBJ1-5, with D perhaps matching TRBD1 (6 bases). Germline V lookup: CDR1 LGHNA, CDR2 YNFKEQ. This CDR3 region has 17 residues. V dropped 1 base and J dropped 0 bases, with 13 bases sitting between them. The CDR3 coding sequence is TGTGCCAGCAGCCAAGTGTCACAGGGAAATAGCAATCAGCCCCAGCATTTT. This codes for CASSQVSQGNSNQPQHF.